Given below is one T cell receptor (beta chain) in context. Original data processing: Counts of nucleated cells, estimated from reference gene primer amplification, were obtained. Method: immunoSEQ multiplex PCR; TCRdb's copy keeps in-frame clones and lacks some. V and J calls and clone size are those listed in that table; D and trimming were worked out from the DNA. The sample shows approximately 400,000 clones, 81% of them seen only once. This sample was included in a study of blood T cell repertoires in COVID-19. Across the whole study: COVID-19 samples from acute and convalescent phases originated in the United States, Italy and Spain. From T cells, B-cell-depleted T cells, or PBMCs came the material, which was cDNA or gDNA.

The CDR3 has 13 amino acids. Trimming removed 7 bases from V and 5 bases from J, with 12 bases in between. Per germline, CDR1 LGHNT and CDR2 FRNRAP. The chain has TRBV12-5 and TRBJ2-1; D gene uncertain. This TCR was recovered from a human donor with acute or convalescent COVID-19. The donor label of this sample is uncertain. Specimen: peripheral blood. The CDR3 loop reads CASAPTENNEQFF. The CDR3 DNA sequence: TGTGCTAGTGCTCCGACTGAGAACAATGAGCAGTTCTTC.